This passage covers 29 T cell receptor beta chains from one sample sequenced in a study of molecular identifiers for immune sequencing clone quantification. One entry per CDR3 protein results from TCRdb running MiXCR on the PCR reads. The sample has more than 450,000 distinct CDR3 sequences, around 25% seen once. The sequencing input was naive CD8+ T cells from blood, with Jurkat cell RNA spiked in. Sample subset: FACS-sorted CD8+CD4-CCR7+CD45RA+ naive T cells. These receptors all come from a human donor in good health. Some libraries in this study had Jurkat cell RNA spiked in.

This clonotype has just a few counts. The chain couples TRBV12-3 or TRBV12-4 to TRBJ2-7; TRBD1 might be the D (7 bases). This CDR3 has 14 amino acids. The V gene lost 1 base and the J gene lost 5 bases, with 12 bases spanning the gap. The CDR3 region is CASSLVGRGDEQYF. CDR3 in DNA: TGTGCCAGCAGTTTAGTCGGCAGGGGGGACGAGCAGTACTTC.

The rearrangement joins TRBV2 to TRBJ2-3, with 12 bases fitting TRBD2. The CDR3 runs 19 residues. In germline, CDR1 is SNHLY, CDR2 FYNNEI. V shed 4 bases, J shed 3 bases, and the junction held 14 bases outside the gene matches. The CDR3 DNA is TGTGCCAGCAGTGGCCACCTGACTAGCGGGAGTAGGGGGACAGATACGCAGTATTTT. Encoded protein: CASSGHLTSGSRGTDTQYF.

J is TRBJ1-2 and V is TRBV7-3; D is unclear. The CDR3 spans 9 residues. Per the germline V gene, CDR1 is SGHTA and CDR2 is FQGTGA. The V end lost 10 bases, the J end lost 5 bases, and 5 bases lay between the germline ends. CDR3 bases: TGTGCCACTCTATATGGCTACACCTTC. This encodes CATLYGYTF.

The table lists this clonotype with a few counts. The V and J genes are TRBV4-3 and TRBJ2-5; the D is unclear. Germline assignment: CDR1 LGHNA and CDR2 YSLEER. The V end was cut by 0 bases, the J end by 5 bases, with 13 bases between. The CDR3 extends over 15 amino acids. As DNA, the CDR3 is TGCGCCAGCAGCCAAGATCACGTGGTTAGGGAGACCCAGTACTTC. This codes for CASSQDHVVRETQYF.

This clonotype has just a few counts. The rearrangement uses TRBV19 and TRBJ2-7; weak D call: TRBD2 (7 bases). The CDR3 consists of 12 residues. The germline V gene has CDR1 LNHDA and CDR2 SQIVND (reference sequence). V shed 9 bases and J shed 5 bases, with 14 bases lying between them. The CDR3 loop reads CASNTGRDEQYF. The CDR3, as DNA: TGTGCCAGCAATACAGGGAGGGACGAGCAGTACTTC.

This sequence joins TRBV5-1 and TRBJ2-1, with 9 bases matching TRBD1. The CDR3 is 16 amino acids. V was pared by 4 bases and J by 5 bases, with 10 bases of the junction left unmatched. The germline CDR1 and CDR2 sequences are SGHRS and YFSETQ. The CDR3 DNA is TGCGCCAGCAGCATCTCCGGGACAGGGAAGAACAATGAGCAGTTCTTC. Translating it yields CASSISGTGKNNEQFF.

The J gene is TRBJ2-2, the V gene TRBV2, with 7 bases aligning to TRBD2. The CDR3 totals 13 residues. With V trimmed by 7 bases and J by 3 bases, 2 bases remained unmatched. The V gene's germline CDR1 is SNHLY and CDR2 FYNNEI. This chain's CDR3 is CASIGGDTGELFF. DNA for the CDR3: TGTGCCAGCATTGGGGGGGACACCGGGGAGCTGTTTTTT.

For this clonotype: A much bigger clone sits one base away, suggesting this may be a read error. The gene calls are TRBV7-9 and TRBJ2-6; 10 bases match TRBD1. This CDR3 region has 18 residues. Germline assignment: CDR1 SEHNR and CDR2 FQNEAQ (reference sequence). Unmatched junction bases numbered 7, after V lost 5 bases and J lost 0 bases. The CDR3 here is CASSKSGQGPSGANVLTF. The CDR3 DNA reads as TGTGCCAGCAGCAAGTCGGGACAGGGGCCCTCTGGGGCCAACGTCCTGACTTTC.

The chain recombines TRBV5-1 with TRBJ2-5; no clear D gene. CDR3 length equals 14 residues. Trimming took off 7 bases at V and 0 bases at J, with 13 bases between the two ends. CDR1 and CDR2 from the germline V gene are SGHRS and YFSETQ. CDR3 sequence (DNA): TGCGCCAGCGGCTCAGACTGGAACCAAGAGACCCAGTACTTC. Its translation is CASGSDWNQETQYF. Supplemented by reference TRBV5-1 and TRBJ2-5, the full variable domain reads KAGVTQTPRYLIKTRGQQVTLSCSPISGHRSVSWYQQTPGQGLQFLFEYFSETQRNKGNFPGRFSGRQFSNSRSEMNVSTLELGDSALYLCASGSDWNQETQYFGPGTRLLVL.

V gene TRBV27 combines with J gene TRBJ1-1, with D tentatively TRBD1 (5 bases). The V gene's germline CDR1 is MNHEY and CDR2 SMNVEV (reference sequence). V dropped 5 bases and J dropped 0 bases, with 16 bases sitting between them. CDR3 length equals 16 residues. CDR3 coding DNA: TGTGCCAGCAGTCCCCAACGGGGGATCATGAACACTGAAGCTTTCTTT. Translation gives CASSPQRGIMNTEAFF.

For this clonotype: The junction differs from germline at one of its ends, possibly a read error. In DNA form, the CDR3 reads TGTGCCAGCAGTTACGGGGGGGGGACCTACAATGAGCAGTGCTTC. Translation: CASSYGGGTYNEQCF. V usage is TRBV6-5 and J usage is TRBJ2-1; the match to TRBD2 covers 7 bases. CDR1 MNHEY and CDR2 SVGAGI come from the germline V gene. This CDR3 spans 15 amino acids.

V is TRBV7-9 and J is TRBJ2-2; TRBD1 might be the D (6 bases). The CDR3 is 15 amino acids. The V gene's germline CDR1 is SEHNR and CDR2 FQNEAQ (reference sequence). V lost 8 bases to trimming and J lost 4 bases, with 17 bases between them. CDR3 sequence reads: CASGGRISSTGELFF. The CDR3 nucleotides are TGTGCCAGCGGGGGCCGGATTTCGAGCACCGGGGAGCTGTTTTTT.

Many counts were recorded for this clonotype. This chain connects TRBV15 to TRBJ2-1, with 7 bases fitting TRBD2. The ends lost 0 bases at V and 9 bases at J; junction bases unmatched: 5. The length of the CDR3 is 14 residues. Germline lookup yields CDR1 LNHNV and CDR2 YYDKDF (reference sequence). The CDR3 loop reads CATSRDGPGGEQFF. The CDR3 bases are TGTGCCACCAGCAGAGATGGCCCGGGGGGTGAGCAGTTCTTC. Full variable domain (outside the CDR3, taken from reference TRBV15 and TRBJ2-1): DAMVIQNPRYQVTQFGKPVTLSCSQTLNHNVMYWYQQKSSQAPKLLFHYYDKDFNNEADTPDNFQSRRPNTSFCFLDIRSPGLGDTAMYLCATSRDGPGGEQFFGPGTRLTVL.

The V and J genes are TRBV4-2 and TRBJ2-3, with D perhaps TRBD1 (6 bases). Germline V gives CDR1 LGHNA, CDR2 YNFKEQ. Trimming took 1 base from V and 7 from J, leaving 15 bases between them. This CDR3 has 15 amino acids. As DNA, the CDR3 is TGTGCCAGCAGCCAAGCTGTTCGCCAGGGGAATACGCAGTATTTT. It codes for CASSQAVRQGNTQYF.

About this clonotype: Since the CDR3 does not end with the conserved phenylalanine or tryptophan, this likely comes from a read error. CDR3 bases: TGCAGCGTTGCAGAAACAGGCTTCAGCTCCTACGAGCAGTACCTC. Translating gives CSVAETGFSSYEQYL. The gene calls are TRBV29-1 and TRBJ2-7, with a weak D call TRBD1 (5 bases). CDR3 length: 15 amino acids. V shed 4 bases and J shed 0 bases, with 16 bases lying between them. Germline V gene sequence: CDR1 SQVTM, CDR2 ANQGSEA.

This chain uses TRBV5-4 with TRBJ2-5; 8 positions match TRBD2. Looked up from germline, CDR1 is SGHNT and CDR2 is YYREEE (reference sequence). The CDR3 consists of 15 residues. The V and J ends lost 1 base and 2 bases, in that order; junction bases with no gene match: 4. CDR3 nucleotide sequence: TGTGCCAGCAGCTTGACAAGCGGGAGACAAGAGACCCAGTACTTC. Translating gives CASSLTSGRQETQYF. Variable domain in full (rest from reference TRBV5-4 and TRBJ2-5): ETGVTQSPTHLIKTRGQQVTLRCSSQSGHNTVSWYQQALGQGPQFIFQYYREEENGRGNFPPRFSGLQFPNYSSELNVNALELDDSALYLCASSLTSGRQETQYFGPGTRLLVL.

This clonotype was observed a few times. The chain couples TRBV20-1 to TRBJ2-7; D perhaps matches TRBD2 (6 bases). The CDR3 length is 13 residues. Trimming stripped 3 bases from V and 7 bases from J, with 16 bases between. Germline V lookup: CDR1 DFQATT, CDR2 SNEGSKA (reference sequence). CDR3 amino acids: CSARSGNRGEQYF. In DNA form, the CDR3 reads TGCAGTGCTAGGTCAGGGAATCGGGGGGAGCAGTACTTC.

The table lists this clonotype with a few counts. The rearrangement uses TRBV9 and TRBJ2-4; tentative D call: TRBD1 (7 bases). V lost 4 bases and J 4 bases, leaving 12 bases between the germline ends. This CDR3 is built from 14 residues. CDR1 and CDR2 from the germline V gene are SGDLS and YYNGEE. The CDR3 protein is CASSPGDSKNIQYF. CDR3 nucleotide sequence: TGTGCCAGCAGCCCGGGGGACAGTAAAAACATTCAGTACTTC.

This clonotype was detected many times. The chain employs TRBV5-6 and TRBJ1-1, with D uncertain. This CDR3 comprises 12 residues. V was trimmed by 3 bases and J by 2 bases, leaving 5 bases between them. The germline CDR1 and CDR2 sequences are SGHDT and YYEEEE. The CDR3 region is CASSWSNTEAFF. Written as DNA, the CDR3 is TGTGCCAGCAGCTGGTCAAACACTGAAGCTTTCTTT.

This clonotype was seen ten or more times. The V gene is TRBV4-3, the J gene TRBJ2-3; weak D call: TRBD1 (6 bases). The germline gives CDR1 LGHNA, CDR2 YSLEER. The CDR3 loop spans 17 amino acids. V was pared by 0 bases and J by 0 bases, with 13 bases between. The CDR3 DNA follows: TGCGCCAGCAGCCAAGATCGGCAGGGGTCTAGCACAGATACGCAGTATTTT. As protein: CASSQDRQGSSTDTQYF.

This clonotype was picked up many times. This sequence joins TRBV27 and TRBJ2-5, with D maybe TRBD2 (5 bases). The V gene's germline CDR1 is MNHEY and CDR2 SMNVEV (reference sequence). The CDR3 sequence is 13 residues long. Trimming removed 6 bases at V and 1 base at J, with 9 bases between. The CDR3 sequence: CASSTRGQETQYF. DNA for the CDR3: TGTGCCAGCAGCACCCGGGGCCAAGAGACCCAGTACTTC.

This clonotype was detected many times. J is TRBJ2-7 and V is TRBV30, with no clear D. The germline CDR1 and CDR2 sequences are GTSNPN and SVGIG (reference sequence). This CDR3 is 13 amino acids long. Trimming shortened V by 1 base and J by 3 bases, and 10 bases separated the two germline ends. The CDR3 protein is CAWSGLVLYEQYF. DNA for the CDR3: TGTGCCTGGAGTGGGTTGGTGCTCTACGAGCAGTACTTC.

This clonotype appeared a few times. The V and J genes are TRBV5-6 and TRBJ2-3; TRBD2 is a possible D gene (6 bases). Germline V gives CDR1 SGHDT, CDR2 YYEEEE. This CDR3 has 15 amino acids. Trimming took 6 bases from V and 2 from J, leaving 16 bases between them. The CDR3 is CASMVSGRDTDTQYF. In nucleotides, the CDR3 is TGTGCCAGCATGGTCAGCGGGCGCGACACAGATACGCAGTATTTT.

This clonotype appeared a few times. V is TRBV15 and J is TRBJ2-1; 7 bases agree with TRBD2. The J segment lost 8 bases and the V segment lost 4 bases, leaving 14 bases of the junction unmatched. CDR3 length: 16 amino acids. Germline CDR1 and CDR2: LNHNV and YYDKDF (reference sequence). The CDR3 sequence: CATSTEGWGGGDEQFF. For the CDR3, the DNA is TGTGCCACCAGCACCGAGGGTTGGGGGGGAGGGGATGAGCAGTTCTTC.

The genes are TRBV4-3 and TRBJ1-6; D ambiguous. The germline gives CDR1 LGHNA, CDR2 YSLEER. The CDR3 loop spans 16 amino acids. The V end lost 0 bases, the J end lost 7 bases, and 13 bases lay between the germline ends. CDR3 sequence reads: CASSQDLPVRNSPLHF. DNA of the CDR3: TGCGCCAGCAGCCAAGATCTCCCGGTACGGAATTCACCCCTCCACTTT.

This clonotype was picked up many times. This chain uses TRBV9 with TRBJ2-1; D uncertain. The germline gives CDR1 SGDLS, CDR2 YYNGEE. The CDR3 runs to 15 residues. The V end was cut by 0 bases, the J end by 1 base, with 8 bases between. CDR3 sequence reads: CASSVDSVSYNEQFF. DNA for the CDR3: TGTGCCAGCAGCGTAGATTCCGTGTCCTACAATGAGCAGTTCTTC.

Comments on this clonotype: A much bigger clone sits one base away, suggesting this may be a read error. The limits of the CDR3 on the DNA are not certain, so only TCRdb's listed CDR3 is given. This chain links TRBV30 with TRBJ1-2; TRBD1 reflects the table's D call only, with no check against the DNA. Germline CDR1 GTSNPN, CDR2 SVGIG (reference sequence). The CDR3 is 13 residues long, counting both termini. CDR3 protein: CAWSEGFGYGSTF.

The rearrangement links TRBV14 to TRBJ2-7; no clear D gene. Trimming left V 0 bases short and J 3 bases short, with 12 bases between. Germline lookup yields CDR1 SGHDN and CDR2 FVKESK. The CDR3 loop spans 15 amino acids. CDR3 region: CASSQDSWSNYEQYF. CDR3 DNA: TGTGCCAGCAGCCAAGATAGTTGGTCCAACTACGAGCAGTACTTC.

The gene calls are TRBV20-1 and TRBJ2-7; 9 nucleotides agree with TRBD1. Germline lookup yields CDR1 DFQATT and CDR2 SNEGSKA (reference sequence). The CDR3 loop spans 15 amino acids. V shed 3 bases and J 5 bases; nucleotides not matched to a gene: 11. The CDR3 region has the DNA TGCAGTGCTAGTCTGGACAGGGGTCTCTTCCACGAGCAGTACTTC. As protein: CSASLDRGLFHEQYF.